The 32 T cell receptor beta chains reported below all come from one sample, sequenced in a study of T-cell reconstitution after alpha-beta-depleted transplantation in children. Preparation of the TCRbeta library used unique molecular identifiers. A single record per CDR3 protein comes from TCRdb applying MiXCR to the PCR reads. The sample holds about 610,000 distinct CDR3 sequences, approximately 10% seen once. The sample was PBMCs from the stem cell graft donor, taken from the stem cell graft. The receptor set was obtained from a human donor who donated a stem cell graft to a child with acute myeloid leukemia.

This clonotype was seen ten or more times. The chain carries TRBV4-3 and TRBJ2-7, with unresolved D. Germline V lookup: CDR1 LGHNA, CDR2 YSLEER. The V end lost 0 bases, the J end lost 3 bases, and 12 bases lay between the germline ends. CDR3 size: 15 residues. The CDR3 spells CASSQDRGSNYEQYF. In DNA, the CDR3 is TGCGCCAGCAGCCAAGATCGAGGTAGCAACTACGAGCAGTACTTC.

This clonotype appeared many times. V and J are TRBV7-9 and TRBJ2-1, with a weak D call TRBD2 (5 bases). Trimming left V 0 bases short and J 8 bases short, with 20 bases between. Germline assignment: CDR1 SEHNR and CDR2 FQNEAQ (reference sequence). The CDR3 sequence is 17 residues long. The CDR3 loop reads CASSLASSFTLDDEQFF. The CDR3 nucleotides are TGTGCCAGCAGCTTAGCCTCTAGCTTCACCTTGGATGATGAGCAGTTCTTC.

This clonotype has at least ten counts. The CDR3 nucleotides are TGCAGCGTTGAGACAGGGCTAGAATGGGAGACCCAGTACTTC. It is translated as CSVETGLEWETQYF. The rearrangement uses TRBV29-1 and TRBJ2-5; TRBD1 matches 7 bases. V gave up 3 bases and J gave up 5 bases; unmatched junction bases: 9. The CDR3 runs to 14 residues. Per the germline V gene, CDR1 is SQVTM and CDR2 is ANQGSEA.

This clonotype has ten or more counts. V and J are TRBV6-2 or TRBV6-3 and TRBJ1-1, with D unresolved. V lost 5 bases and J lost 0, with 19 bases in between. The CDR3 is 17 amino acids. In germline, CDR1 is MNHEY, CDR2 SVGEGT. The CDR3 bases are TGTGCCAGCAGTCCTGATATGGGCGGAGGAATGAACACTGAAGCTTTCTTT. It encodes CASSPDMGGGMNTEAFF.

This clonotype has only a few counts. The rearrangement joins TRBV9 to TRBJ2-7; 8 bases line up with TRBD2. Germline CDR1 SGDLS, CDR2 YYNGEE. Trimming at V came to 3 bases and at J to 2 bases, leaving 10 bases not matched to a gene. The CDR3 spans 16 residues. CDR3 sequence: CASSGQAGVDTYEQYF. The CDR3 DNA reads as TGTGCCAGCAGCGGGCAAGCGGGAGTAGATACCTACGAGCAGTACTTC.

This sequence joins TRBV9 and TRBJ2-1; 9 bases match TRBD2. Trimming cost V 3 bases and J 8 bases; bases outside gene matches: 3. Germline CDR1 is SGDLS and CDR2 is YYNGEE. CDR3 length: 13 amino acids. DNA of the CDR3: TGTGCCAGCAGCGCTAGCGGGATCTATGAGCAGTTCTTC. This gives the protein CASSASGIYEQFF.

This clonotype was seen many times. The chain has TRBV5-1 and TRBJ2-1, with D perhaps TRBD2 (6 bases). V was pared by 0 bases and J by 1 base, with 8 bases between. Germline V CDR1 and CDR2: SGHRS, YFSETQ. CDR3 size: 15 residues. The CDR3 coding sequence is TGCGCCAGCAGCTTGGTAGCGGATTCCTACAATGAGCAGTTCTTC. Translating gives CASSLVADSYNEQFF. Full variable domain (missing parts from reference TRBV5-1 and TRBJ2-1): KAGVTQTPRYLIKTRGQQVTLSCSPISGHRSVSWYQQTPGQGLQFLFEYFSETQRNKGNFPGRFSGRQFSNSRSEMNVSTLELGDSALYLCASSLVADSYNEQFFGPGTRLTVL.

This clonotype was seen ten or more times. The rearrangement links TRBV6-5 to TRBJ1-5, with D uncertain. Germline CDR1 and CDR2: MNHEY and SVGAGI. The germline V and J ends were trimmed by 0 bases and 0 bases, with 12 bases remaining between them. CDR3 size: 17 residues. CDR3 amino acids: CASSYSPPWYSNQPQHF. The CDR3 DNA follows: TGTGCCAGCAGTTACTCCCCCCCGTGGTATAGCAATCAGCCCCAGCATTTT.

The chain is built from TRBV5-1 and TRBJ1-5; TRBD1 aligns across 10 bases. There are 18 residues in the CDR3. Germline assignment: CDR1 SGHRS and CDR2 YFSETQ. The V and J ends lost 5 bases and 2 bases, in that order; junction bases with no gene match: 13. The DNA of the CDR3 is TGCGCCAGCAGGGCCGGGACAGGGGATAGGGGACGCAATCAGCCCCAGCATTTT. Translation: CASRAGTGDRGRNQPQHF. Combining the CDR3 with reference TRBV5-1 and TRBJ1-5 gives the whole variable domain KAGVTQTPRYLIKTRGQQVTLSCSPISGHRSVSWYQQTPGQGLQFLFEYFSETQRNKGNFPGRFSGRQFSNSRSEMNVSTLELGDSALYLCASRAGTGDRGRNQPQHFGDGTRLSIL.

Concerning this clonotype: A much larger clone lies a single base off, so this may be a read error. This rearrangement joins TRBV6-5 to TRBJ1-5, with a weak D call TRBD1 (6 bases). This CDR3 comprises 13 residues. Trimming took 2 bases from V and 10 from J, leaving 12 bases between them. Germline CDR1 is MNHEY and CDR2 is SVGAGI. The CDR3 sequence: CASSYEGGHPQHF. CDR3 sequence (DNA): TGTGCCAGCAGTTACGAGGGGGGTCATCCCCAGCATTTT.

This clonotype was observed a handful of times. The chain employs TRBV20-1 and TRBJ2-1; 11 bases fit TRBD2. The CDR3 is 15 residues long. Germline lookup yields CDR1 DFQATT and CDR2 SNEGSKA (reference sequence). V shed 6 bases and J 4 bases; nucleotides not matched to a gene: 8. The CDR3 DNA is TGCAGTGCCCTGATTGGGACTAGCGGTTACAATGAGCAGTTCTTC. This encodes CSALIGTSGYNEQFF.

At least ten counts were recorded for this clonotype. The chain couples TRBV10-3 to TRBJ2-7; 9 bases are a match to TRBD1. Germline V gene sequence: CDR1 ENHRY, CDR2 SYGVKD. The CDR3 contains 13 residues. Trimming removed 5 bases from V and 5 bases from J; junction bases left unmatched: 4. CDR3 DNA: TGTGCCATCAGTTCACAGGGGGCCCACGAGCAGTACTTC. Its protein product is CAISSQGAHEQYF.

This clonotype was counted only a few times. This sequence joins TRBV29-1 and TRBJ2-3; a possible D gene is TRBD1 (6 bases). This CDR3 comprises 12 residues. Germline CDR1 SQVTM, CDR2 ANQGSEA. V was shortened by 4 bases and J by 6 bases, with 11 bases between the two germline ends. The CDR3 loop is CSVVGAADTQYF. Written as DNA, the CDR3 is TGCAGCGTTGTGGGGGCCGCGGATACGCAGTATTTT.

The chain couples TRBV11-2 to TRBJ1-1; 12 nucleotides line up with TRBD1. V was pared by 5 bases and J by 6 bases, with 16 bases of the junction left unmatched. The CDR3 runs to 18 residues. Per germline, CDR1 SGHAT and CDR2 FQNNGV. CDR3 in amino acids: CASSPTGTGGVVIAEAFF. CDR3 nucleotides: TGTGCCAGCAGCCCCACCGGGACAGGGGGCGTGGTAATAGCTGAAGCTTTCTTT.

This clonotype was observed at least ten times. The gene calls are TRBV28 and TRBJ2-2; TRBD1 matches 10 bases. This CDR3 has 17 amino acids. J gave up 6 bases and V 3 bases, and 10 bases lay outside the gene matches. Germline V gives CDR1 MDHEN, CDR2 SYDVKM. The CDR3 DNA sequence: TGTGCCAGCAGTTTGCCGGGACAGGGGAAGCGGGCCGGGGAGCTGTTTTTT. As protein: CASSLPGQGKRAGELFF.

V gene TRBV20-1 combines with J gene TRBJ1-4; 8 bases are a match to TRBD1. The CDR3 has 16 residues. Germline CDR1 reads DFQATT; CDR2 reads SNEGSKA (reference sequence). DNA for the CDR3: TGCAGCTTGCTGGCAGGGGGCGCAGGGACTAATGAAAAACTGTTTTTT. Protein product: CSLLAGGAGTNEKLFF.

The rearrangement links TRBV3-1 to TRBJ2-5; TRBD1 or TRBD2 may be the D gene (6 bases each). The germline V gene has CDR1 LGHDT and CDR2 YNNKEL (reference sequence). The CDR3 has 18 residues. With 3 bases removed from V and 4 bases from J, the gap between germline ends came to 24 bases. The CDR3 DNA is TGTGCCAGCAGCCACCGCTTTTTAGGGGGAGGAAGGGCAGAGACCCAGTACTTC. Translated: CASSHRFLGGGRAETQYF.

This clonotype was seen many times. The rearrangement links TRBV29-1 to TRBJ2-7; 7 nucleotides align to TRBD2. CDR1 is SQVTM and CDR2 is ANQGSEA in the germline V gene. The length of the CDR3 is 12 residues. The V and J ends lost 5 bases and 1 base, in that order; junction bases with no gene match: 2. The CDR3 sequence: CSVRSGSYEQYF. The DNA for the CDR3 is TGCAGCGTTCGTAGCGGGTCCTACGAGCAGTACTTC.

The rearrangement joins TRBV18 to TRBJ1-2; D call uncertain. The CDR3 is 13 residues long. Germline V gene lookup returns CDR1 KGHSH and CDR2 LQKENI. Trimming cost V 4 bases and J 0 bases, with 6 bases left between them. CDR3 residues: CASSLGANYGYTF. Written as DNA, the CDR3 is TGTGCCAGCTCACTCGGGGCTAACTATGGCTACACCTTC.

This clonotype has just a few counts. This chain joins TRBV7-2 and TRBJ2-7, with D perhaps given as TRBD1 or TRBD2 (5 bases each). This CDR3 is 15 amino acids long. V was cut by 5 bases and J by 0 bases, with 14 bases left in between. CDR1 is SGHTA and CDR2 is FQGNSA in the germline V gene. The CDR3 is CASSLGLGDSYEQYF. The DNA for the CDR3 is TGTGCCAGCAGCCTTGGATTGGGGGACTCCTACGAGCAGTACTTC.

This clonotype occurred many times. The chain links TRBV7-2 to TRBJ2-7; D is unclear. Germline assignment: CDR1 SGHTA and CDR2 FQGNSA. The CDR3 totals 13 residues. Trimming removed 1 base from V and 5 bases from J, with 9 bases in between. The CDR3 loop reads CASSLVRGHEQYF. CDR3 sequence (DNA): TGTGCCAGCAGCTTAGTTAGAGGCCACGAGCAGTACTTC. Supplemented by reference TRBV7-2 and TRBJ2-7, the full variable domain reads GAGVSQSPSNKVTEKGKDVELRCDPISGHTALYWYRQSLGQGLEFLIYFQGNSAPDKSGLPSDRFSAERTGGSVSTLTIQRTQQEDSAVYLCASSLVRGHEQYFGPGTRLTVT.

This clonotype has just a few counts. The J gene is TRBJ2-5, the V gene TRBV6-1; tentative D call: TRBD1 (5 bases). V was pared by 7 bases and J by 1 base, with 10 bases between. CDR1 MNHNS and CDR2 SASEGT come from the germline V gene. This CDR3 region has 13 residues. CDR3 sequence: CASMRDSQETQYF. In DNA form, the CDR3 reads TGTGCCAGCATGAGAGACAGCCAAGAGACCCAGTACTTC.

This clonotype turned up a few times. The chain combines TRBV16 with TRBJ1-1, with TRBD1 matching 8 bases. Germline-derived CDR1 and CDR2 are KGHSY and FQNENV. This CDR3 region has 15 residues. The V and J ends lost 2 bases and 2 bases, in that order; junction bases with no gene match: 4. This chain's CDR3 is CASSQEGQANTEAFF. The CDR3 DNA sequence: TGTGCCAGCAGCCAAGAGGGACAGGCCAACACTGAAGCTTTCTTT.

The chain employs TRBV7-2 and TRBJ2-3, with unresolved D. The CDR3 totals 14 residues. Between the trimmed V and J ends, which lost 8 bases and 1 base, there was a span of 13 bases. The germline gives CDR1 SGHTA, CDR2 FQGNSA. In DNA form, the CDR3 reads TGTGCCAGCCGGGTAAGGGTCGGCACAGATACGCAGTATTTT. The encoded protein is CASRVRVGTDTQYF.

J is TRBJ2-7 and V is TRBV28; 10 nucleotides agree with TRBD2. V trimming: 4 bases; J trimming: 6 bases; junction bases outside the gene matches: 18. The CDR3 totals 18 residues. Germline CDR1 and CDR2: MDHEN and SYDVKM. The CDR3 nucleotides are TGTGCCAGCAGTTCCCAGCGACTAGCGGGTAGGTTAAGGACCGAGCAGTACTTC. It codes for CASSSQRLAGRLRTEQYF.

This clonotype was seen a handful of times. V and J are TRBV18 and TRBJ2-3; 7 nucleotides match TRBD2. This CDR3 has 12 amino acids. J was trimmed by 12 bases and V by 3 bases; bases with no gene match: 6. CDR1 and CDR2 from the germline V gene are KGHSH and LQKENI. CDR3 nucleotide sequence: TGTGCCAGCTCACCCGTGCTAGCGGAACAGTATTTT. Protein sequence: CASSPVLAEQYF.

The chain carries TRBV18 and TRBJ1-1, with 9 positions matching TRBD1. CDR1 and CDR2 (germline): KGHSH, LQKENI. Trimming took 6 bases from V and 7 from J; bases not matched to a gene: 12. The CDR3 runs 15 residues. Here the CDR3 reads CASSDRWTGAVEAFF. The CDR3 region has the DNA TGTGCCAGCTCCGATAGATGGACAGGGGCTGTTGAAGCTTTCTTT.

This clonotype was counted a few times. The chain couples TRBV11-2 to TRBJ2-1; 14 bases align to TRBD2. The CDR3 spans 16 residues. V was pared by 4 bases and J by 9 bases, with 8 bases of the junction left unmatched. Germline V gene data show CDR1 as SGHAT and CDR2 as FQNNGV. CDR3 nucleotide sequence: TGTGCCAGCAGCTCTCGACTAGCGGGAGGGCCTATTGAGCAGTTCTTC. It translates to CASSSRLAGGPIEQFF.

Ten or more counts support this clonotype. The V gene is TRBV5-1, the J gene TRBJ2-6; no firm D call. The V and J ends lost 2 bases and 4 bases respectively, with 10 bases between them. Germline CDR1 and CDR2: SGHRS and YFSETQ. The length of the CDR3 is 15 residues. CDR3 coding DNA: TGCGCCAGCAGCTTAACGGGCGCCGGGGCCAACGTCCTGACTTTC. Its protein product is CASSLTGAGANVLTF.

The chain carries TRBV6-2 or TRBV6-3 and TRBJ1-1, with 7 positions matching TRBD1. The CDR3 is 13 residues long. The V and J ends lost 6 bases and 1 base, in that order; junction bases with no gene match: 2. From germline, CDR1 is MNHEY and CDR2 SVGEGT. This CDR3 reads CASRGQQNTEAFF. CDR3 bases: TGTGCCAGCAGGGGACAGCAGAACACTGAAGCTTTCTTT.

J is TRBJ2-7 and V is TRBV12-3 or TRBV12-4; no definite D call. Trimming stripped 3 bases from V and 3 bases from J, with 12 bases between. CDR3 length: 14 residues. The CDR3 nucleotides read TGTGCCAGCAGTTTCTATTTGGGCAGCTACGAGCAGTACTTC. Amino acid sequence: CASSFYLGSYEQYF.

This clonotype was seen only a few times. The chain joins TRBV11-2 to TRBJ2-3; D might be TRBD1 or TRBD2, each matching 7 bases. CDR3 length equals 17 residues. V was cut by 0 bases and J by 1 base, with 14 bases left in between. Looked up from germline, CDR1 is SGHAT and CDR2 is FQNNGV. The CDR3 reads CASSLEGRGRGTDTQYF. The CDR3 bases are TGTGCCAGCAGCTTAGAAGGCAGGGGGAGGGGCACAGATACGCAGTATTTT.